The entry that follows covers one T cell receptor beta chain sequence. Its antigen is as yet unknown. Germline loops: CDR1 SGDLS, CDR2 YYNGEE. The CDR3 sequence is 15 residues long. V was shortened by 0 bases and J by 2 bases, with 9 bases between the two germline ends. With 60 Vbeta and 13 Jbeta primers, the PCR was carried out. Repertoires were generated with immunoSEQ multiplex PCR, while TCRdb's copy carries only in-frame clones and drops some. The sample comprises 85,000 to 90,000 clones, about 85% of which are singletons, and around 7% rests with the top ten. The sample originates from a study of cytomegalovirus exposure and HLA in healthy donors. General study results and limits: Reported performance of the classifier showed diagnosis of cytomegalovirus status with high specificity and sensitivity. Per a prior analysis, the majority of TCR beta V segments were productive roughly 87% or roughly 30% of the time. Cytomegalovirus association was listed for around 170 TCR beta chains.

The chain is built from TRBV9 and TRBJ2-1, with D possibly matching TRBD1 (6 bases). The clonotype originates from a man aged 35-49 years in good health and CMV-seropositive. Sequencing was carried out using PBMCs. CDR3 amino acids: CASSVATGTYNEQFF. DNA of the CDR3: TGTGCCAGCAGCGTAGCTACAGGGACCTACAATGAGCAGTTCTTC. The full variable domain, in which reference TRBV9 and TRBJ2-1 provide the parts outside the CDR3, is DSGVTQTPKHLITATGQRVTLRCSPRSGDLSVYWYQQSLDQGLQFLIQYYNGEERAKGNILERFSAQQFPDLHSELNLSSLELGDSALYFCASSVATGTYNEQFFGPGTRLTVL.